This T cell receptor beta chain was profiled in a study of T-cell memory formation after mild COVID-19 (dated by TCRdb to the early 2020s). At the level of the whole study: Most TCR sequence clusters were specific to one of the two donors. In two donors, T-cell clones that expanded and contracted after mild COVID-19 were followed by sequencing TCRalpha and TCRbeta repertoires longitudinally. Two young, previously healthy adult volunteers made up the cohort, one male and one female.

Ficoll-Paque density gradient centrifugation was the method used to isolate PBMCs. In this sample, this clonotype turned up a few times. The antigen it binds to is not known. Per-base qualities were not stored, and no clone one base away is much larger. Broader findings and caveats from the paper: Some responding clones were detected in pre-infection memory, suggesting pre-existing cross-reactive memory T cells joined the SARS-CoV-2 response. Balanced CD4/CD8 phenotypes were observed for clones contracting from day 15 to 85, whereas a bias towards CD4+ was observed for a second wave of clones expanding from day 15 to 37. Contracting CD4+ clones turned up mainly in the CM and EM memory subsets, whereas EMRA was where CD8+ clones were enriched. The study covered only a couple of mild cases, and larger cohorts including severe cases with pre-infection samples were considered necessary. Whether the second-wave clones peaking on day 37 were SARS-CoV-2 specific was not confirmed.

Sequencing took place on an Illumina NovaSeq 6000. TCRalpha and TCRbeta cDNA libraries were constructed by 5'RACE with constant-segment primers, with sample barcodes and unique molecular identifiers being introduced. RNA was extracted from every sample with Trizol reagent. Library amplification was performed in two PCR steps, and a second sample barcode and Illumina TruSeq adapters were introduced in the second step. Libraries were sequenced on an Illumina NovaSeq with 2 x 150 bp paired-end reads. In the original analysis: The reads were demultiplexed and collapsed into UMI-guided consensus sequences using migec v1.2.7. With mixcr v2.1.11, UMI consensuses were aligned to TRA and TRB V and J templates and assembled into clonotypes. A clonotype was counted as expanded or contracted only when both edgeR and NoisET called the clonotype significant, with the noise models trained on biological replicates. For edgeR calls, the thresholds were a false discovery rate-adjusted p below 0.01 and a log2 fold-change of 1. As an exploratory analysis of dynamics, PCA with hierarchical clustering was applied to max-normalized trajectories of the 1000 most abundant clonotypes. Separately sequenced CD4+ and CD8+ repertoires were used to assign a CD4 or CD8 phenotype to each responding clone. TCRdb trimmed the raw reads at Q25, called clones with MiXCR and kept productive beta chains. Here each entry gathers all rows of one CDR3 protein and keeps the most common genes and DNA. These V and J calls are TCRdb output, not the study's own analysis. The sample table contains 580,000 or so distinct CDR3 sequences; only one count was recorded for 15% to 20% of them. Of the sample, around 8.1% is held by the ten largest clones.

The origin of this receptor is an adult woman who had mild COVID-19 (a few samples of this study predate the infection). The sample titles of this study are shuffled in the database, so cell type and time point are left out; the donor was told from shared clones. Sequenced input: PBMCs or a T cell subset sorted from them (not recorded which).

The CDR3 region reads CASSYDASPLHF. Here is the DNA: TGTGCCAGCAGTTACGACGCGTCACCCCTCCACTTT. This receptor chain uses TRBV6-2 or TRBV6-3 and TRBJ1-6; the D gene identity is not certain. V is pared back by 2 bases and J by 10 bases, with 6 bases lying between the germline termini. Inclusive of the bounding cysteine and phenylalanine, the CDR3 is 12 residues long. Of the read, only the CDR3 DNA is kept; its 36 bases are in frame from base 1. The germline V gene yields MNHEY for CDR1 and SVGEGT for CDR2.